These T cell receptor beta chains were read from a single sample in a study of CD8 T cells in ankylosing spondylitis. TCRdb re-called the 5' RACE reads with MiXCR, one entry per CDR3 protein. The table records around 99,000 distinct CDR3 sequences, roughly 10% of them present only once. The sequencing sample was made of blood, either unsorted or a sorted T cell fraction (not recorded which). The source is a male donor with ankylosing spondylitis or in good health (not recorded which). Each CDR3 is given with its conserved first and last residue. The D gene is left open where the match is weak. Clone sizes are given selectively: once, few, many, or a class where the clone is expanded.

many NA TRBJ2-4 TRBV20-1 TGCAGTAACACGAATCCGGACGGCCAAAACATTCAGTACTTC CSNTNPDGQNIQYF
many TRBD1 TRBJ2-7 TRBV5-6 TGTGCCAGCAGCGGAACCGGGACAGAATTCTACGAGCAGTACTTC CASSGTGTEFYEQYF
many TRBD2 TRBJ2-3 TRBV12-3/TRBV12-4 TGTGCCAGCAGTCTAACGACTAGCGGGGGGACAGATACGCAGTATTTT CASSLTTSGGTDTQYF
few NA TRBJ1-1 TRBV21-1 TGTGCCAGCAGCAATCGGGGAGGCGGGCCCTGGGACACTGAAGCTTTCTTT CASSNRGGGPWDTEAFF
NA TRBD1 TRBJ1-5 TRBV6-5 TGTGCCAGCAGTTACTCGGCCAGGGGGGGGAATCAGCCCCAGCATTTT CASSYSARGGNQPQHF
few NA TRBJ2-1 TRBV12-2 TGTGCAAGTCGCCAGGATGGGTCCTACAATGAGCAGTTCTTC CASRQDGSYNEQFF
many NA TRBJ2-1 TRBV5-1 TGCGCCAGCAGCGGGAGTGGGTCCTACAATGAGCAGTTCTTC CASSGSGSYNEQFF
few TRBD2 TRBJ2-2 TRBV5-6 TGTGCCAGCAGCCGAGGGAGGGGCGTCGAGGGCGGGGAGCTGTTTTTT CASSRGRGVEGGELFF
many NA TRBJ2-1 TRBV9 TGTGCCAGCAGCCAGGGTGGGGCGGCCGATGAGCAGTTCTTC CASSQGGAADEQFF
few NA TRBJ2-1 TRBV6-2/TRBV6-3 TGTGCCAGCAGTTACACGGTCAATGAGCAGTTCTTC CASSYTVNEQFF
many TRBD1 TRBJ2-3 TRBV6-1 TGTGCCAGCAGACAACAGGGGATAAGCACAGATACGCAGTATTTT CASRQQGISTDTQYF